This T cell receptor (beta chain) was sequenced during a study of T cells in localized non-small cell lung cancer. Whole-study results and caveats: In adjacent lung appeared a median around 54 of the top 100 tumor clones. The highest T cell clonality was in uninvolved adjacent lung, above tumor. A higher density of T cells in blood coincided with extended overall survival.

The data were produced by immunoSEQ multiplex PCR, yet TCRdb's version contains in-frame clones alone and is incomplete. The table has about 27,000 clones, 75% to 90% seen once. Note on this clone: The antigen remains unidentified.

The CDR3 sequence is 12 residues long. CDR1 and CDR2 (germline): SGHTA, FQGTGA. V lost 2 bases to trimming and J lost 13 bases, with 12 bases between them. The sample here was peripheral blood, taken before any cancer treatment. This receptor was taken from a female donor older than 55 with stage II squamous cell lung carcinoma. This chain links TRBV7-3 with TRBJ1-3; maybe TRBD1 (5 bases). CDR3 bases: TGTGCCAGCAGCTTACGTGCAGGGCCTATATATTTT. Translated, it gives CASSLRAGPIYF.